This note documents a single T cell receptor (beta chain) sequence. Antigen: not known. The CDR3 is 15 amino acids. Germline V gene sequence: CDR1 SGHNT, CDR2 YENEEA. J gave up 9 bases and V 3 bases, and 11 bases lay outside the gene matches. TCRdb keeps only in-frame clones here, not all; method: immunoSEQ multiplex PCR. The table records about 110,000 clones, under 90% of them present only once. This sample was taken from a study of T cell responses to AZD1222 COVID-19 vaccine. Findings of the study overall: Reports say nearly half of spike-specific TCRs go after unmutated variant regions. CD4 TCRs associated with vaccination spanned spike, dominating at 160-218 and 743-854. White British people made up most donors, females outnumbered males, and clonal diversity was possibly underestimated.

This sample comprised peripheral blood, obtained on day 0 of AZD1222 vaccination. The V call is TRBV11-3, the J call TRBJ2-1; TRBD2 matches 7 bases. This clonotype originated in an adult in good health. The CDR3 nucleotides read TGTGCCAGCAGCTTCGGGACTAACCTAGGTGGTGAGCAGTTCTTC. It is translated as CASSFGTNLGGEQFF.